A single sample is the source of the 26 T cell receptor beta chains below, sequenced in a study of T cell responses to AZD1222 COVID-19 vaccine. Here immunoSEQ multiplex PCR was the method, and the copy in TCRdb shows in-frame clones only, minus some. The sample holds 130,000 to 150,000 clones, around nine tenths seen once. The sample consisted of peripheral blood, taken on day 0 of AZD1222 vaccination. These receptors came from an adult in good health.

The chain joins TRBV11-3 to TRBJ2-3; TRBD1 agrees at 8 bases. CDR3 length equals 14 residues. Unmatched junction bases numbered 5, after V lost 4 bases and J lost 5 bases. Per germline, CDR1 SGHNT and CDR2 YENEEA. The CDR3 sequence is CASSSDRVRDTQYF. Here the CDR3 DNA reads TGTGCCAGCAGCTCGGACAGGGTGCGAGATACGCAGTATTTT.

The gene calls are TRBV7-2 and TRBJ1-1, with D uncertain. From germline, CDR1 is SGHTA and CDR2 FQGNSA. V was cut by 4 bases and J by 3 bases, with 12 bases left in between. The length of the CDR3 is 14 residues. In nucleotides, the CDR3 is TGTGCCAGCAGCTCCCGGGGTTCCTACACTGAAGCTTTCTTT. This gives the protein CASSSRGSYTEAFF.

The rearrangement links TRBV30 to TRBJ2-3; 13 positions agree with TRBD2. CDR1 GTSNPN and CDR2 SVGIG come from the germline V gene (reference sequence). J lost 5 bases, V lost 3 bases, and 2 bases had no gene match. This CDR3 spans 14 amino acids. The CDR3 DNA reads TGTGCCTGGAGGAGGACTAGCGGGAGAGATACGCAGTATTTT. Encoded protein: CAWRRTSGRDTQYF.

This chain links TRBV25-1 with TRBJ1-1; no reliable D call. The V end was cut by 8 bases, the J end by 7 bases, with 20 bases between. Germline CDR1 MGHDK, CDR2 SYGVNS. This CDR3 spans 14 amino acids. The DNA for the CDR3 is TGTGCCAGCCTATCTTCGATCCGCCCCGATGAAGCTTTCTTT. Translating it yields CASLSSIRPDEAFF.

The V gene is TRBV11-2, the J gene TRBJ2-5; D unclear. The length of the CDR3 is 14 residues. The V and J ends lost 3 bases and 4 bases respectively, with 12 bases between them. Looked up from germline, CDR1 is SGHAT and CDR2 is FQNNGV. The CDR3 DNA reads as TGTGCCAGCAGCTTTCCAATCCTGGGAGAGACCCAGTACTTC. Protein sequence: CASSFPILGETQYF.

The chain couples TRBV3-1 (or the pseudogene TRBV3-2) to TRBJ1-1, with D perhaps TRBD1 (6 bases). V was cut by 5 bases and J by 8 bases, with 12 bases left in between. This CDR3 has 12 amino acids. Per germline, CDR1 LGHDT and CDR2 YNNKEL (reference sequence). The CDR3 loop is CASSARDKEAFF. The CDR3, as DNA: TGTGCCAGCAGCGCTCGGGACAAGGAAGCTTTCTTT.

The V call is TRBV12-5, the J call TRBJ2-1; D is unresolved. V gave up 2 bases and J gave up 9 bases, with 8 bases separating them. From germline, CDR1 is LGHNT and CDR2 FRNRAP. The CDR3 has 12 amino acids. For the CDR3, the DNA is TGTGCTAGTGGTTTGATGGTTGGTGAGCAGTTCTTC. Its protein is CASGLMVGEQFF.

The J gene is TRBJ1-4, the V gene TRBV5-1; D possibly corresponds to TRBD1 (5 bases). Germline loops: CDR1 SGHRS, CDR2 YFSETQ. The CDR3 is 14 amino acids. V dropped 0 bases and J dropped 5 bases, with 8 bases sitting between them. CDR3 region: CASSLGQKNEKLFF. CDR3 in DNA: TGCGCCAGCAGCTTGGGACAGAAAAATGAAAAACTGTTTTTT. Variable domain in full (rest from reference TRBV5-1 and TRBJ1-4): KAGVTQTPRYLIKTRGQQVTLSCSPISGHRSVSWYQQTPGQGLQFLFEYFSETQRNKGNFPGRFSGRQFSNSRSEMNVSTLELGDSALYLCASSLGQKNEKLFFGSGTQLSVL.

The chain is built from TRBV19 and TRBJ1-5, with 7 bases lining up with TRBD1. Looked up from germline, CDR1 is LNHDA and CDR2 is SQIVND (reference sequence). The junction had 12 bases not matched to a gene; V was cut back by 6 bases and J by 4 bases. The CDR3 extends over 16 amino acids. The CDR3 spells CASSPSGGQSNQPQHF. The CDR3 DNA reads TGTGCCAGTAGCCCCAGTGGGGGACAGTCGAATCAGCCCCAGCATTTT.

This chain's CDR3 is CASSNTGATNEKLFF. In DNA form, the CDR3 reads TGCGCCAGCAGCAATACAGGTGCAACTAATGAAAAACTGTTTTTT. The chain carries TRBV4-1 and TRBJ1-4; maybe TRBD1 (5 bases). Germline V CDR1 and CDR2: MGHRA, YSYEKL. V lost 5 bases to trimming and J lost 0 bases, with 10 bases between them. The length of the CDR3 is 15 residues.

The V gene is TRBV5-6, the J gene TRBJ1-1; D is possibly TRBD1 (5 bases). The CDR3 runs 14 residues. Germline loops: CDR1 SGHDT, CDR2 YYEEEE. Trimming pared 1 base from V and 5 bases from J, leaving 12 bases between. This CDR3 reads CASSLSMGLTEAFF. CDR3 in DNA: TGTGCCAGCAGCTTGAGTATGGGACTGACTGAAGCTTTCTTT.

V and J are TRBV6-5 and TRBJ1-3; perhaps TRBD1 as D (5 bases). The V and J ends lost 5 bases and 5 bases respectively, with 13 bases between them. Germline CDR1 reads MNHEY; CDR2 reads SVGAGI. This CDR3 has 14 residues. The CDR3 spells CASSPGQKRNTIYF. The CDR3 DNA reads as TGTGCCAGCAGTCCAGGACAAAAGAGAAACACCATATATTTT.

CDR3 sequence reads: CATSRDLGPYGYTF. The CDR3 bases are TGTGCCACCAGCAGAGATTTGGGTCCCTATGGCTACACCTTC. The rearrangement uses TRBV15 and TRBJ1-2; the D is unclear. V lost 0 bases and J lost 4, with 9 bases in between. Germline values: CDR1 LNHNV, CDR2 YYDKDF (reference sequence). CDR3 length equals 14 residues.

The chain couples TRBV10-3 to TRBJ1-2, with D tentatively TRBD1 (5 bases). Germline CDR1 ENHRY, CDR2 SYGVKD. The length of the CDR3 is 13 residues. V was clipped by 6 bases and J by 3 bases, with 11 bases between them. The CDR3 reads CAIRTAGDYGYTF. The CDR3 region has the DNA TGTGCCATCAGGACAGCTGGAGACTATGGCTACACCTTC.

Only one count was recorded for this clone. V gene TRBV7-9 combines with J gene TRBJ1-4; 7 bases map to TRBD1. The CDR3 contains 15 residues. Germline V CDR1 and CDR2: SEHNR, FQNEAQ (reference sequence). J lost 5 bases, V lost 1 base, and 4 bases had no gene match. CDR3 DNA: TGTGCCAGCAGCTTAGGGGCAGGGGGGAATGAAAAACTGTTTTTT. Protein sequence: CASSLGAGGNEKLFF.

The chain links TRBV5-6 to TRBJ1-2, with D hard to call. The CDR3 extends over 13 amino acids. V lost 4 bases and J 4 bases, leaving 11 bases between the germline ends. Germline lookup yields CDR1 SGHDT and CDR2 YYEEEE. DNA of the CDR3: TGTGCCAGCAGCCAACCGACCGGCTATGGCTACACCTTC. Translation: CASSQPTGYGYTF.

The rearrangement links TRBV6-5 to TRBJ1-2; no definite D call. Germline values: CDR1 MNHEY, CDR2 SVGAGI. This CDR3 comprises 13 residues. V was shortened by 6 bases and J by 0 bases, with 8 bases between the two germline ends. In DNA form, the CDR3 reads TGTGCCAGCAGACCCCGGGCTAACTATGGCTACACCTTC. Encoded protein: CASRPRANYGYTF.

This clone was seen a single time. The chain has TRBV9 and TRBJ2-7; TRBD1 matches at 7 bases. The CDR3 spans 14 residues. J lost 0 bases, V lost 3 bases, and 3 bases had no gene match. Per the germline V gene, CDR1 is SGDLS and CDR2 is YYNGEE. As DNA, the CDR3 is TGTGCCAGCAGCGAGGGGACAGTCTCCTACGAGCAGTACTTC. Protein sequence: CASSEGTVSYEQYF.

The chain links TRBV2 to TRBJ1-1, with D possibly being TRBD1 (5 bases). V was cut by 4 bases and J by 10 bases, with 19 bases left in between. The CDR3 is made up of 14 amino acids. The germline V gene has CDR1 SNHLY and CDR2 FYNNEI. The CDR3 DNA reads TGTGCCAGCAGTGCCGGGAGGGGCTCTGGTGGAGCTTTCTTT. Amino acid sequence: CASSAGRGSGGAFF.

V gene TRBV28 combines with J gene TRBJ1-2; TRBD1 matches at 10 bases. This CDR3 spans 14 amino acids. Germline CDR1 is MDHEN and CDR2 is SYDVKM. V shed 6 bases, J shed 1 base, and the junction held 2 bases outside the gene matches. CDR3 sequence reads: CASSGQGDNYGYTF. Written as DNA, the CDR3 is TGTGCCAGCAGCGGACAGGGGGATAACTATGGCTACACCTTC.

This chain uses TRBV24-1 with TRBJ2-2; D remains unclear. The germline V and J ends were trimmed by 5 bases and 6 bases, with 9 bases remaining between them. The CDR3 contains 13 residues. Germline V CDR1 and CDR2: KGHDR, SFDVKD. CDR3 amino acids: CATSAAAPGELFF. DNA for the CDR3: TGTGCCACCAGTGCGGCGGCCCCCGGGGAGCTGTTTTTT.

This clone was counted once. This rearrangement joins TRBV29-1 to TRBJ1-1; 7 nucleotides line up with TRBD1. The CDR3 totals 17 residues. J lost 3 bases, V lost 0 bases, and 13 bases had no gene match. Germline CDR1 reads SQVTM; CDR2 reads ANQGSEA. The CDR3 sequence: CSVEDFQTGRVDTEAFF. The DNA of the CDR3 is TGCAGCGTTGAAGATTTTCAGACAGGGAGGGTAGACACTGAAGCTTTCTTT.

The chain joins TRBV29-1 to TRBJ2-1; D is ambiguous. CDR3 length: 12 amino acids. Trimming pared 6 bases from V and 4 bases from J, leaving 10 bases between. CDR1 SQVTM and CDR2 ANQGSEA come from the germline V gene. The CDR3 here is CSVPWGYNEQFF. The CDR3, as DNA: TGCAGCGTGCCCTGGGGATACAATGAGCAGTTCTTC.

The chain has TRBV14 and TRBJ2-4; 11 positions match TRBD2. Germline trimming cut 1 base from V and 3 bases from J; bases unmatched to any gene: 14. The germline V gene has CDR1 SGHDN and CDR2 FVKESK. The CDR3 length is 20 residues. The CDR3 DNA follows: TGTGCCAGCAGCCAAGGGGTGATGCTAGCGGGAGGTCTTGTCAAAAACATTCAGTACTTC. Translated, it gives CASSQGVMLAGGLVKNIQYF.

The rearrangement uses TRBV5-1 and TRBJ2-1, with 9 bases aligning to TRBD2. There are 17 residues in the CDR3. After removal of 0 bases from V and 3 bases from J, the junction contained 7 bases not matched to a gene. CDR1 is SGHRS and CDR2 is YFSETQ in the germline V gene. The CDR3 bases are TGCGCCAGCAGCTTGGGACTGGGACTAGCTAACTACAATGAGCAGTTCTTC. Protein sequence: CASSLGLGLANYNEQFF.

This rearrangement joins TRBV27 to TRBJ1-2; 7 bases fit TRBD1. CDR1 MNHEY and CDR2 SMNVEV come from the germline V gene (reference sequence). This CDR3 contains 14 residues. Trimming cost V 4 bases and J 6 bases; bases outside gene matches: 8. The CDR3 sequence is CASSSYPGTDGYTF. The CDR3 nucleotides are TGTGCCAGCAGTTCATACCCTGGGACAGATGGCTACACCTTC.